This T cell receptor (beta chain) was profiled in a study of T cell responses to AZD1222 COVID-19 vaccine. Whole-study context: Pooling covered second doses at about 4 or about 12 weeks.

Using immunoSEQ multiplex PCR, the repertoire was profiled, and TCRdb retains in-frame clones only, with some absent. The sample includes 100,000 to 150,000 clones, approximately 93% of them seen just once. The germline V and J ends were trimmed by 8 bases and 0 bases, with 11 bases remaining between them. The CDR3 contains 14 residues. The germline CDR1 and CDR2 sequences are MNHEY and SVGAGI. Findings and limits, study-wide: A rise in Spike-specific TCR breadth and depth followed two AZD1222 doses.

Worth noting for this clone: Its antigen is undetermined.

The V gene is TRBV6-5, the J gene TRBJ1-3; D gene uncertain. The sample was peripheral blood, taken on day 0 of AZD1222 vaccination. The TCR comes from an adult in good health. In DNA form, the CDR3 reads TGTGCCAGCGGCCAAACTAACTCTGGAAACACCATATATTTT. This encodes CASGQTNSGNTIYF.